This TCR beta chain is from a study of T-cell memory formation after mild COVID-19. Study-level background: TCR clusters mostly belonged to single donors.

There are 14 residues in the CDR3. CDR1 DFQATT and CDR2 SNEGSKA come from the germline V gene (reference sequence). V dropped 0 bases and J dropped 7 bases, with 15 bases sitting between them. TCRdb recomputed calls from the 5' RACE reads with MiXCR, one row per CDR3 protein. The table records a few hundred thousand distinct CDR3 sequences, 20% to 25% of them present only once. The sequence derives from a man aged 18 to 35 who had mild COVID-19 (a few samples of this study predate the infection). Cell type and time point are not known. The chain uses TRBV20-1 and TRBJ1-2; D remains unclear. Source material: PBMCs or a T cell subset sorted from them (not recorded which). CDR3 sequence: CSARDQEEWSGYTF. The DNA for the CDR3 is TGCAGTGCTAGAGATCAAGAGGAGTGGTCTGGCTACACCTTC.